This T cell receptor (beta chain) was recorded in a study of blood T cells in healthy people across ages. The CDR3 consists of 18 residues. Per germline, CDR1 SGHRS and CDR2 YFSETQ. Trimming cost V 3 bases and J 1 base; bases outside gene matches: 14. Alongside a J-beta primer mix, a sample-barcoded 5' primer served in a second PCR lasting roughly 7 to 12 cycles. Each cDNA molecule was tagged by a template-switch adaptor that had 12 random nucleotides. MiXCR, run by TCRdb on the 5' RACE reads, gives a single entry per CDR3 protein. The table has some 1.8 million distinct CDR3 sequences, about 39% seen once; the top ten hold around 23%. With respect to this clonotype: The antigen remains unidentified.

Study results and limitations: Roughly linear declines in TCR beta diversity per million T cells occurred with age.

This chain links TRBV5-1 with TRBJ2-7; 9 bases fit TRBD1. The clonotype was recovered from a human donor in good health. The material sequenced was blood. CDR3 in amino acids: CASSSTGTGSSASYEQYF. CDR3 DNA: TGCGCCAGCAGCTCCACCGGGACAGGGAGTTCTGCGTCCTACGAGCAGTACTTC.